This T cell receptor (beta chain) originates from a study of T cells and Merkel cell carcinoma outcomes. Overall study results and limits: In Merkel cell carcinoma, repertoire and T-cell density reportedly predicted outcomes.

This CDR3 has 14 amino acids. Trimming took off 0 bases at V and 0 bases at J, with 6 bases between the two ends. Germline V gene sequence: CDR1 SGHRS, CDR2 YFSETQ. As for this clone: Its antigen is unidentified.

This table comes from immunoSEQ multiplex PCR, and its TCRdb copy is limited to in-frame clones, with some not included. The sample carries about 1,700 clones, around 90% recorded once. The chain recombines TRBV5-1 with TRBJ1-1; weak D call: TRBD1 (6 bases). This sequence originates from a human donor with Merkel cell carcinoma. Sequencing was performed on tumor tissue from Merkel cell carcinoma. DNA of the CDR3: TGCGCCAGCAGCTTGGGACAGGTGAACACTGAAGCTTTCTTT. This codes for CASSLGQVNTEAFF.